The rows below give T cell receptor beta chains drawn from one sample of a study of T cell repertoires and HLA-DP antigens. Their antigens are not known. The table came from immunoSEQ multiplex PCR; TCRdb's copy has only in-frame clones and leaves some out. Seen here are approximately 100,000 clones, 86% observed once, and the top ten hold approximately 1.5%. Sequencing input: CD4+ T cells from PBMCs. These receptors were collected from a man aged 45 to 65 in good health and CMV-seronegative. Each CDR3 is given with its conserved first and last residue. Each record gives: CDR3 DNA, CDR3 protein, clone size, V gene, J gene, D gene. The D gene is left open where the match is weak. Size tells how often a clone was seen (once, few, many) or the class of an expanded clone, and some rows leave it out.

CDR3nt: TGCGCCAGCAGCCAAGGCAGTAGCGGGAGTACCGGGGAGCTGTTTTTT
CDR3aa: CASSQGSSGSTGELFF
abundance: once
v_gene: TRBV4-1
j_gene: TRBJ2-2
d_gene: TRBD2

CDR3nt: TGTGCCAGCAGTGAAAGCGGAAAATACGAGCAGTACTTC
CDR3aa: CASSESGKYEQYF
abundance: -
v_gene: TRBV6-1
j_gene: TRBJ2-7
d_gene: -

CDR3nt: TGCGCCAGCAGCTTGTCTCTAGCGGGAGATGAGCAGTTCTTC
CDR3aa: CASSLSLAGDEQFF
abundance: -
v_gene: TRBV5-1
j_gene: TRBJ2-1
d_gene: TRBD2

CDR3nt: TGTGCCAGCTCACCAGACAGGGGGTTAGGGCAGTTCTTC
CDR3aa: CASSPDRGLGQFF
abundance: -
v_gene: TRBV18
j_gene: TRBJ2-1
d_gene: TRBD1

CDR3nt: TGTGCCAGCAGCCGGACTAGCGGGGGGCTCCAAGAGACCCAGTACTTC
CDR3aa: CASSRTSGGLQETQYF
abundance: -
v_gene: TRBV11-2
j_gene: TRBJ2-5
d_gene: TRBD2

CDR3nt: TGTGCCAGCAGCACAACCGGGACTAGCGGGAGGGCCGGGGAGCTGTTTTTT
CDR3aa: CASSTTGTSGRAGELFF
abundance: -
v_gene: TRBV9
j_gene: TRBJ2-2
d_gene: TRBD2

CDR3nt: TGTGCCAGCAGCACTCACAGGGGTTGGGATGGCTACACCTTC
CDR3aa: CASSTHRGWDGYTF
abundance: -
v_gene: TRBV7-2
j_gene: TRBJ1-2
d_gene: TRBD1

CDR3nt: TGTGCCAGCAGGACAGGGGGCCACTACGAGCAGTACTTC
CDR3aa: CASRTGGHYEQYF
abundance: once
v_gene: TRBV21-1
j_gene: TRBJ2-7
d_gene: -

CDR3nt: TGTGCCAGCAGCCCAGGACGTCGGAGCTCCTACGAGCAGTACTTC
CDR3aa: CASSPGRRSSYEQYF
abundance: -
v_gene: TRBV28
j_gene: TRBJ2-7
d_gene: -

CDR3nt: TGTGCCTGGAGTCGGGGGAGGTACGAGCAGTACTTC
CDR3aa: CAWSRGRYEQYF
abundance: -
v_gene: TRBV30
j_gene: TRBJ2-7
d_gene: -

CDR3nt: TGTGCCAGCAGCTTAGGGAGAGTCGGCGGGAGTTTCGCTGGTGAGCAGTTCTTC
CDR3aa: CASSLGRVGGSFAGEQFF
abundance: -
v_gene: TRBV7-6
j_gene: TRBJ2-1
d_gene: TRBD2

CDR3nt: TGCGCCAGCAGCTTCACCCTAGCGGGGGGGTTGTACAATGAGCAGTTCTTC
CDR3aa: CASSFTLAGGLYNEQFF
abundance: few
v_gene: TRBV4-1
j_gene: TRBJ2-1
d_gene: TRBD2

CDR3nt: TGTGCCAGCAGCTTAGTAAACACTGAAGCTTTCTTT
CDR3aa: CASSLVNTEAFF
abundance: -
v_gene: TRBV7-6
j_gene: TRBJ1-1
d_gene: -

CDR3nt: TGTGCCAGCTCACCTCAAGGGGTTCCAGGTGAAAAACTGTTTTTT
CDR3aa: CASSPQGVPGEKLFF
abundance: -
v_gene: TRBV18
j_gene: TRBJ1-4
d_gene: -

CDR3nt: TGTGCCAGCAGCCGGGGGGAGCGGTCCTCCCTCTTC
CDR3aa: CASSRGERSSLF
abundance: -
v_gene: TRBV7-9
j_gene: TRBJ2-1
d_gene: TRBD2

CDR3nt: TGTGCCAGCAGTCTGAGTCGGGAAGAGCAGTACTTC
CDR3aa: CASSLSREEQYF
abundance: -
v_gene: TRBV28
j_gene: TRBJ2-7
d_gene: -

CDR3nt: TGTGCCAGCACGGGACTAGCGGGAAGAGATACGCAGTATTTT
CDR3aa: CASTGLAGRDTQYF
abundance: -
v_gene: TRBV6-1
j_gene: TRBJ2-3
d_gene: TRBD2

CDR3nt: TGCAGCGTTATGGGGGGCGATTACGAGCAGTACTTC
CDR3aa: CSVMGGDYEQYF
abundance: -
v_gene: TRBV29-1
j_gene: TRBJ2-7
d_gene: -

CDR3nt: TGTGCCAGCAGCTTATCCGGGGGCGGGGGAGAGACCCAGTACTTC
CDR3aa: CASSLSGGGGETQYF
abundance: -
v_gene: TRBV11-2
j_gene: TRBJ2-5
d_gene: -

CDR3nt: TGTGCCAGCAGGCCCGGGACAGGGGACAATGAGCAGTTCTTC
CDR3aa: CASRPGTGDNEQFF
abundance: -
v_gene: TRBV5-4
j_gene: TRBJ2-1
d_gene: TRBD1

CDR3nt: TGCGCCAGCAGCCAACCCCGTCGGGGGGCCGGGGAGCTGTTTTTT
CDR3aa: CASSQPRRGAGELFF
abundance: -
v_gene: TRBV4-1
j_gene: TRBJ2-2
d_gene: TRBD2

CDR3nt: TGTGCCAGCAGTGCGGGACAGGGAGGCTATGGCTACACCTTC
CDR3aa: CASSAGQGGYGYTF
abundance: few
v_gene: TRBV6-1
j_gene: TRBJ1-2
d_gene: TRBD1

CDR3nt: TGTGCCAGCAGCCATTCCAGGACAGGGGACGGTGGCTACACCTTC
CDR3aa: CASSHSRTGDGGYTF
abundance: -
v_gene: TRBV7-9
j_gene: TRBJ1-2
d_gene: TRBD1

CDR3nt: TGTGCCAGCAGAGACCAGGGACCGACAGGTGAAGCTTTCTTT
CDR3aa: CASRDQGPTGEAFF
abundance: many
v_gene: TRBV2
j_gene: TRBJ1-1
d_gene: -

CDR3nt: TGCGCCAGCAGTCCAGGGCCAACTAATGAAAAACTGTTTTTT
CDR3aa: CASSPGPTNEKLFF
abundance: -
v_gene: TRBV5-1
j_gene: TRBJ1-4
d_gene: -

CDR3nt: TGTGCCAGCAGTTCCCGGGGACTAGCGGGGGCGGCGGAGCAGTTCTTC
CDR3aa: CASSSRGLAGAAEQFF
abundance: -
v_gene: TRBV6-5
j_gene: TRBJ2-1
d_gene: TRBD2

CDR3nt: TGTGCCAGCAGTAAACCGACTAGCGTAGGTTCCAATGAGCAGTTCTTC
CDR3aa: CASSKPTSVGSNEQFF
abundance: -
v_gene: TRBV6-6
j_gene: TRBJ2-1
d_gene: TRBD2

CDR3nt: TGTGCCAGCAGTGAAGCAACGACAGGGGGCTACGAGCAGTACTTC
CDR3aa: CASSEATTGGYEQYF
abundance: -
v_gene: TRBV6-1
j_gene: TRBJ2-7
d_gene: TRBD1

CDR3nt: TGTGCCAGCAGCCCCAGACAGGTGATGAACACTGAAGCTTTCTTT
CDR3aa: CASSPRQVMNTEAFF
abundance: -
v_gene: TRBV7-2
j_gene: TRBJ1-1
d_gene: -

CDR3nt: TGCAGCAAGGAGAGCTCCTTTAATGAAAAACTGTTTTTT
CDR3aa: CSKESSFNEKLFF
abundance: -
v_gene: TRBV29-1
j_gene: TRBJ1-4
d_gene: -

CDR3nt: TGCAGCGTTGAGGCCGGGCAGGCCCAGCATTTT
CDR3aa: CSVEAGQAQHF
abundance: -
v_gene: TRBV29-1
j_gene: TRBJ1-5
d_gene: -

CDR3nt: TGTGCCAGCAGCGGCCCTAGCGGGAAGGGCACCGGGGAGCTGTTTTTT
CDR3aa: CASSGPSGKGTGELFF
abundance: -
v_gene: TRBV5-4
j_gene: TRBJ2-2
d_gene: TRBD2

CDR3nt: TGTGCCAGCTCACCAGGGAGTCGGAATCAGCCCCAGCATTTT
CDR3aa: CASSPGSRNQPQHF
abundance: -
v_gene: TRBV18
j_gene: TRBJ1-5
d_gene: -

CDR3nt: TGTGCCAGCAGTTTGAGGGGGCGAGGTGAAGCTTTCTTT
CDR3aa: CASSLRGRGEAFF
abundance: few
v_gene: TRBV28
j_gene: TRBJ1-1
d_gene: TRBD1

CDR3nt: TGTGCCAGCAGCTTGGGACTAGCGGGAGGGAGCCGGGAGCTGTTTTTT
CDR3aa: CASSLGLAGGSRELFF
abundance: -
v_gene: TRBV5-4
j_gene: TRBJ2-2
d_gene: TRBD2

CDR3nt: TGTGCCAGCAGCAATACTAGCGGGAGCGACGAGCAGTACTTC
CDR3aa: CASSNTSGSDEQYF
abundance: few
v_gene: TRBV21-1
j_gene: TRBJ2-7
d_gene: -

CDR3nt: TGTGCCAGCAGCAAAGTGATAGGGGACAGGGGCCGATACGAGCAGTACTTC
CDR3aa: CASSKVIGDRGRYEQYF
abundance: -
v_gene: TRBV21-1
j_gene: TRBJ2-7
d_gene: -

CDR3nt: TGTGCCAGCAGTTACAACCGCAATCAGCCCCAGCATTTT
CDR3aa: CASSYNRNQPQHF
abundance: -
v_gene: TRBV6-5
j_gene: TRBJ1-5
d_gene: -

CDR3nt: TGTGCCAGCAGCTTAGCAGGGGGTTCGGTCACAGATACGCAGTATTTT
CDR3aa: CASSLAGGSVTDTQYF
abundance: -
v_gene: TRBV11-2
j_gene: TRBJ2-3
d_gene: TRBD1

CDR3nt: TGTGCCAGCAAGCCCAGGGGCGGGTTAAACCAAGAGACCCAGTACTTC
CDR3aa: CASKPRGGLNQETQYF
abundance: few
v_gene: TRBV27
j_gene: TRBJ2-5
d_gene: -

CDR3nt: TGTGCCAGCAGGATAACTGGACAGTCCTATGGCTACACCTTC
CDR3aa: CASRITGQSYGYTF
abundance: few
v_gene: TRBV6-5
j_gene: TRBJ1-2
d_gene: -

CDR3nt: TGTGCCAGCAGCCCCGGTGCAGGGGGTCTCTATGGCTACACCTTC
CDR3aa: CASSPGAGGLYGYTF
abundance: -
v_gene: TRBV5-4
j_gene: TRBJ1-2
d_gene: TRBD1

CDR3nt: TGTGCCAGCAGTGAACCGGACAGGGGGAATCAGCCCCAGCATTTT
CDR3aa: CASSEPDRGNQPQHF
abundance: -
v_gene: TRBV6-1
j_gene: TRBJ1-5
d_gene: TRBD1

CDR3nt: TGTGCCAGCGGCGTCCGGGACAGGAGCTCTGAAGCTTTCTTT
CDR3aa: CASGVRDRSSEAFF
abundance: medium-sized
v_gene: TRBV7-6
j_gene: TRBJ1-1
d_gene: TRBD1

CDR3nt: TGTGCCAGCAGCTATTCGGGCTCCGGGGGAGAGACCCAGTACTTC
CDR3aa: CASSYSGSGGETQYF
abundance: -
v_gene: TRBV7-9
j_gene: TRBJ2-5
d_gene: -

CDR3nt: TGTGCCAGCAGTGACTCGGGGATTTCCTACAATGAGCAGTTCTTC
CDR3aa: CASSDSGISYNEQFF
abundance: -
v_gene: TRBV2
j_gene: TRBJ2-1
d_gene: -

CDR3nt: TGTGCCAGCAGCCAAGATAAGTTATCAGGGGCCGAGCAGTACTTC
CDR3aa: CASSQDKLSGAEQYF
abundance: -
v_gene: TRBV4-2
j_gene: TRBJ2-7
d_gene: -

CDR3nt: TGTGCCAGCAGCTTAGCGCGGGTCGGTGGGGAGACCCAGTACTTC
CDR3aa: CASSLARVGGETQYF
abundance: once
v_gene: TRBV7-2
j_gene: TRBJ2-5
d_gene: -

CDR3nt: TGTGCTAGTGGTTTGGTCTCCGGGACTAGGGTGTTTGGCGAGCAGTACTTC
CDR3aa: CASGLVSGTRVFGEQYF
abundance: -
v_gene: TRBV12-5
j_gene: TRBJ2-7
d_gene: TRBD2

CDR3nt: TGTGCCAGCAGCTTGGAAGTGGGAGCGGGGGCGACCGGGGAGCTGTTTTTT
CDR3aa: CASSLEVGAGATGELFF
abundance: -
v_gene: TRBV5-6
j_gene: TRBJ2-2
d_gene: TRBD2

CDR3nt: TGCGCCAGCAGCCCAACAGCTAATGAAAAACTGTTTTTT
CDR3aa: CASSPTANEKLFF
abundance: -
v_gene: TRBV5-1
j_gene: TRBJ1-4
d_gene: -

CDR3nt: TGTGCCAGCAGTTACTCTTGGAGCTCTGGAAACACCATATATTTT
CDR3aa: CASSYSWSSGNTIYF
abundance: once
v_gene: TRBV6-5
j_gene: TRBJ1-3
d_gene: -

CDR3nt: TGTGCCAGCAGTGACCCGACCCGGGTCGAGACAGATACGCAGTATTTT
CDR3aa: CASSDPTRVETDTQYF
abundance: -
v_gene: TRBV25-1
j_gene: TRBJ2-3
d_gene: -

CDR3nt: TGTGCCAGCAGCTTACAGGGAGGGAACACTGAAGCTTTCTTT
CDR3aa: CASSLQGGNTEAFF
abundance: -
v_gene: TRBV7-9
j_gene: TRBJ1-1
d_gene: -

CDR3nt: TGTGCCAGCAAGGGGACAGGGAGGACTGAAGCTTTCTTT
CDR3aa: CASKGTGRTEAFF
abundance: -
v_gene: TRBV28
j_gene: TRBJ1-1
d_gene: TRBD1